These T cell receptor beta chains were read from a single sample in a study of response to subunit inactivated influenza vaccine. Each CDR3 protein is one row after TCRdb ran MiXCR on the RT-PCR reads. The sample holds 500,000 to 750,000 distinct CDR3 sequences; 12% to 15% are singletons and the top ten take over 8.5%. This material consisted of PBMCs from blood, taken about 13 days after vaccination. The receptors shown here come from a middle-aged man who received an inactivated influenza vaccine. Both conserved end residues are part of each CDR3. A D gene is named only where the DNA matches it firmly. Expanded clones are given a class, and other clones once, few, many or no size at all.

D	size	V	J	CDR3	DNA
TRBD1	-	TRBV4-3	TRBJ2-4	CASSQDLRDRTDRAKNIQYF	TGCGCCAGCAGCCAAGATTTGAGGGACAGGACCGACCGGGCCAAAAACATTCAGTACTTC
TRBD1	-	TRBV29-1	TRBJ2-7	CSVTGTGREQYF	TGCAGCGTAACCGGGACAGGGCGCGAGCAGTACTTC
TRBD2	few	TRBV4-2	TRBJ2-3	CASSDGGDADTQYF	TGTGCCAGCAGCGACGGGGGGGACGCAGATACGCAGTATTTT
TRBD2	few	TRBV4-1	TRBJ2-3	CASSQLGTSGRFDTQYF	TGCGCCAGCAGCCAACTGGGGACTAGCGGGAGGTTCGATACGCAGTATTTT
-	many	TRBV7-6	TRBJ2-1	CASSLGWLRGSREQFF	TGTGCCAGCAGCTTAGGATGGTTGCGCGGGTCGCGGGAGCAGTTCTTC
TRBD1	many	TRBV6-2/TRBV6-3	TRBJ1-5	CASSYGDSNQPQHF	TGTGCCAGCAGTTATGGGGACAGTAATCAGCCCCAGCATTTT
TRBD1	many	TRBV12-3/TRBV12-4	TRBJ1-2	CASSLEQGTDGYTF	TGTGCCAGCAGTTTAGAACAAGGGACAGACGGCTACACCTTC
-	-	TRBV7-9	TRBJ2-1	CASSPAGITYNEQFF	TGTGCCAGCAGCCCCGCAGGGATTACCTACAATGAGCAGTTCTTC
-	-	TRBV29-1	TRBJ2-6	CSGRVSGANVLTF	TGCAGTGGGCGGGTTTCTGGGGCCAACGTCCTGACTTTC
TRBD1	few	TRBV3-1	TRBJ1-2	CASSVPGQNYGYTF	TGTGCCAGCAGCGTACCGGGACAGAACTATGGCTACACCTTC
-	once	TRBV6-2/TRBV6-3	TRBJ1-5	CATLGAGAYQPQHF	TGTGCCACCCTGGGAGCAGGGGCCTATCAGCCCCAGCATTTT
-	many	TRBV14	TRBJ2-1	CASSPPGGTYNEQFF	TGTGCCAGCAGCCCCCCTGGCGGGACCTACAATGAGCAGTTCTTC
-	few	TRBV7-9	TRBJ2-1	CASSLVSAVRYNEQFF	TGTGCCAGCAGCTTAGTTTCGGCGGTAAGATACAATGAGCAGTTCTTC
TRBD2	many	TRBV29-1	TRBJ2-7	CSVAAGEYYEQYF	TGCAGCGTTGCGGCGGGAGAATATTACGAGCAGTACTTC
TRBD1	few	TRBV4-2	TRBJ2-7	CASSQAGQYEQYF	TGTGCCAGCAGCCAAGCGGGACAGTACGAGCAGTACTTC
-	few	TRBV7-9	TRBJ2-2	CASSQRSRQVSGELFF	TGTGCCAGCAGCCAACGAAGCCGACAGGTTTCCGGGGAGCTGTTTTTT
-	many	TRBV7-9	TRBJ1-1	CASSLGRTEAFF	TGTGCCAGCAGCTTGGGACGGACTGAAGCTTTCTTT
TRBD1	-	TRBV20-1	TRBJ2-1	CSARKGTGNNEQFF	TGCAGTGCTAGAAAGGGGACAGGGAACAATGAGCAGTTCTTC
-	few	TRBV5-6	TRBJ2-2	CASNSVRGSFKEELFF	TGTGCCAGCAACTCAGTCCGGGGATCTTTTAAGGAGGAGCTGTTTTTT
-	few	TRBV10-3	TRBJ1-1	CAISESQAGQNTEAFF	TGTGCCATCAGTGAGTCTCAGGCAGGACAGAACACTGAAGCTTTCTTT
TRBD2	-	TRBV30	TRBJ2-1	CAWNLAGIDEQFF	TGTGCCTGGAACCTAGCGGGGATCGATGAGCAGTTCTTC
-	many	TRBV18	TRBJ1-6	CASSRMAGSLSDSPLHF	TGTGCCAGCTCACGTATGGCAGGGAGTTTGTCGGATTCACCCCTCCACTTT
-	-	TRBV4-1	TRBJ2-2	CASSQTRTGLNTGELFF	TGCGCCAGCAGCCAAACCCGGACAGGACTAAACACCGGGGAGCTGTTTTTT
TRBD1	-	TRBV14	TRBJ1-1	CASSPGTGEAFF	TGTGCCAGCAGCCCCGGGACAGGCGAAGCTTTCTTT
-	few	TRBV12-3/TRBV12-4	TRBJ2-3	CASSSQGVQTDTQYF	TGTGCCAGCAGTTCCCAGGGCGTACAAACAGATACGCAGTATTTT
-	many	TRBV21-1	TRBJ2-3	CASSERAVGLAGENTDTQYF	TGTGCCAGCAGCGAAAGGGCGGTGGGACTAGCGGGGGAGAACACAGATACGCAGTATTTT
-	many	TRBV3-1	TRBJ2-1	CASSQFNEQFF	TGTGCCAGCAGCCAATTTAATGAGCAGTTCTTC
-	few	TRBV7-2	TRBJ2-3	CASSPSYGDTQYF	TGTGCCAGCAGCCCCAGTTACGGCGATACGCAGTATTTT
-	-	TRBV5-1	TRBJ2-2	CASSLEDIRNTGELFF	TGCGCCAGCAGCTTGGAGGACATACGAAACACCGGGGAGCTGTTTTTT
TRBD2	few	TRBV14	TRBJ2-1	CASSQDEGLTSVGGNEQFF	TGTGCCAGCAGCCAAGACGAAGGCCTTACTAGCGTCGGGGGCAATGAGCAGTTCTTC
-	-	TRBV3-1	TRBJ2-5	CASSRWDGSKVETQYF	TGTGCCAGCAGCCGCTGGGACGGCTCCAAGGTGGAGACCCAGTACTTC
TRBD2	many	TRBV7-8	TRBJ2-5	CASSLGGGLAQETQYF	TGTGCCAGCAGCTTAGGGGGGGGACTAGCCCAAGAGACCCAGTACTTC
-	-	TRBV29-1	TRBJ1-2	CSVTGADGYTF	TGCAGCGTTACGGGGGCGGATGGCTACACCTTC
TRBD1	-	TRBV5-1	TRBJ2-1	CASSLGGQGGNEQFF	TGCGCCAGCAGCTTGGGGGGACAGGGAGGAAATGAGCAGTTCTTC
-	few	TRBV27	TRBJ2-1	CATQGDFSYNEQFF	TGTGCCACCCAAGGGGACTTCTCCTACAATGAGCAGTTCTTC
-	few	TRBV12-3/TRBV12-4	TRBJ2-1	CASSLTGAVFNEQFF	TGTGCCAGCAGTCTGACAGGCGCCGTATTCAATGAGCAGTTCTTC
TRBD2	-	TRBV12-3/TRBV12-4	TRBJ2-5	CASSLQGSGGQETQYF	TGTGCCAGCAGCCTCCAGGGTAGCGGGGGCCAAGAGACCCAGTACTTC
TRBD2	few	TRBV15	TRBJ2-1	CATSSLRTSGIYNEQFF	TGTGCCACCAGCAGCCTTAGGACTAGCGGAATCTACAATGAGCAGTTCTTC
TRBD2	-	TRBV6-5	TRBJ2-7	CASSYPQPGGYEQYF	TGTGCCAGCAGTTACCCGCAGCCGGGAGGCTACGAGCAGTACTTC
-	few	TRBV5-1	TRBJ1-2	CASSLRAEHANYGYTF	TGCGCCAGCAGCTTAAGGGCGGAACATGCTAACTATGGCTACACCTTC
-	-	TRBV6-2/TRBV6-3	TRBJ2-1	CASTLQGSWLNEQFF	TGTGCCAGCACCCTCCAGGGCTCGTGGCTCAATGAGCAGTTCTTC
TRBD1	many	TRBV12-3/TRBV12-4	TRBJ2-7	CASRPTGVYEQYF	TGTGCCAGCAGACCGACAGGGGTTTACGAGCAGTACTTC
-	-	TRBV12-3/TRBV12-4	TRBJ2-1	CASSLFGSNEQFF	TGTGCCAGCAGTTTGTTCGGGAGCAATGAGCAGTTCTTC